The 21 T cell receptor beta chains reported below all come from one sample, sequenced in a study of blood T cells in healthy people across ages (dated by TCRdb to between 2014 and 2017). The library was built by means of 5' RACE. Data came from an Illumina HiSeq 2500. A second 7 to 11 cycle PCR used a sample-barcoded 5' primer and a J-beta primer mix. The public reads were run again by TCRdb, first through fastp at Q25 and then through MiXCR, and only productive beta chains were kept. CDR3 protein sequences are deduplicated, and each keeps its most common genes and DNA. Counted in this sample were about 510,000 distinct CDR3 sequences; about a quarter of them appeared once. The ten largest make up 3.6% of the sample. These same data were also listed under a study on T cells of mothers and their children.

Sequenced input: blood. These receptors all stem from a boy aged 2 to 10 in good health.

This clonotype was observed a handful of times. The chain uses TRBV5-1 and TRBJ2-5; D remains unclear. The length of the CDR3 is 15 residues. V was clipped by 0 bases and J by 2 bases, with 11 bases between them. CDR1 is SGHRS, CDR2 YFSETQ, per germline. DNA for the CDR3: TGCGCCAGCAGCTTGGGTTCGAGCGTTCAAGAGACCCAGTACTTC. Residues: CASSLGSSVQETQYF.

This clonotype was seen a few times. This sequence joins TRBV20-1 and TRBJ2-1; 14 bases line up with TRBD2. CDR1 and CDR2 from the germline V gene are DFQATT and SNEGSKA (reference sequence). The CDR3 has 15 amino acids. V dropped 8 bases and J dropped 3; count of bases not matched to a gene: 6. CDR3 nucleotides: TGCAGTCCGGGACTAGCGGGGGCGTACTACAATGAGCAGTTCTTC. Its protein is CSPGLAGAYYNEQFF.

V is TRBV11-3 and J is TRBJ2-1; either TRBD1 or TRBD2 may supply D (6 bases each). CDR1 is SGHNT and CDR2 is YENEEA in the germline V gene. The CDR3 totals 13 residues. Trimming stripped 3 bases from V and 8 bases from J, with 11 bases between. For the CDR3, the DNA is TGTGCCAGCAGCTTCGAGGGGGGCCATGAGCAGTTCTTC. As protein: CASSFEGGHEQFF.

This sequence joins TRBV30 and TRBJ2-7; 14 positions agree with TRBD2. Germline CDR1 reads GTSNPN; CDR2 reads SVGIG (reference sequence). The V segment lost 1 base and the J segment 5 bases; nucleotides outside the gene matches: 4. CDR3 length equals 15 residues. The CDR3 coding sequence is TGTGCCTGGAGTGGACTAGCGGGAGGGCTAAACGAGCAGTACTTC. This gives the protein CAWSGLAGGLNEQYF.

The chain carries TRBV7-8 and TRBJ2-7; 9 bases line up with TRBD2. J lost 2 bases, V lost 5 bases, and 4 bases had no gene match. The CDR3 spans 14 residues. Per germline, CDR1 SGHVS and CDR2 FQNEAQ. The CDR3 reads CASSGEREAYEQYF. DNA for the CDR3: TGTGCCAGCAGCGGAGAGCGGGAGGCCTACGAGCAGTACTTC. Filled out from reference TRBV7-8 and TRBJ2-7, the complete variable domain reads GAGVSQSPRYKVAKRGQDVALRCDPISGHVSLFWYQQALGQGPEFLTYFQNEAQLDKSGLPSDRFFAERPEGSVSTLKIQRTQQEDSAVYLCASSGEREAYEQYFGPGTRLTVT.

This clonotype appeared a few times. The genes are TRBV5-1 and TRBJ2-4; no definite D call. Trimming removed 4 bases from V and 0 bases from J, with 8 bases in between. From germline, CDR1 is SGHRS and CDR2 YFSETQ. This CDR3 comprises 14 residues. DNA of the CDR3: TGCGCCAGCAGCCAAGGGATAGCCAAAAACATTCAGTACTTC. Translated: CASSQGIAKNIQYF.

This chain connects TRBV15 to TRBJ2-3, with D uncertain. The CDR3 has 14 residues. The V end lost 0 bases, the J end lost 4 bases, and 8 bases lay between the germline ends. The germline V gene has CDR1 LNHNV and CDR2 YYDKDF (reference sequence). CDR3 nucleotides: TGTGCCACCAGCAGAGATTGGGCCCCAGATACGCAGTATTTT. Its translation is CATSRDWAPDTQYF.

This clonotype was observed a few times. The chain combines TRBV7-9 with TRBJ2-7; 9 positions agree with TRBD1. CDR3 size: 16 residues. V shed 4 bases, J shed 2 bases, and the junction held 9 bases outside the gene matches. CDR1 SEHNR and CDR2 FQNEAQ come from the germline V gene (reference sequence). CDR3 sequence (DNA): TGTGCCAGCAGCTCCACCGGGACAGGGAGACCCTACGAGCAGTACTTC. It translates to CASSSTGTGRPYEQYF.

About this clonotype: This clone may be a read error of a much larger clone one base away. This rearrangement joins TRBV6-2 or TRBV6-3 to TRBJ2-1, with 13 bases aligning to TRBD2. The CDR3 is 15 residues long. The J segment lost 3 bases and the V segment lost 6 bases, leaving 2 bases of the junction unmatched. Germline V gene sequence: CDR1 MNHEY, CDR2 SVGEGT. CDR3 amino acids: CASSGLAGDYNEQFF. CDR3 DNA: TGTGCCAGCAGCGGACTAGCGGGAGACTACAATGAGCAGTTCTTC.

This clonotype was detected ten times or more. V is TRBV7-9 and J is TRBJ2-1; D is perhaps TRBD1 (6 bases). The germline CDR1 and CDR2 sequences are SEHNR and FQNEAQ (reference sequence). This CDR3 has 12 residues. Trimming took 4 bases from V and 7 from J, leaving 8 bases between them. The CDR3 nucleotides are TGTGCCAGCAGCTCCACAGGGAATGAGCAGTTCTTC. Protein product: CASSSTGNEQFF.

The CDR3 protein is CSARSGTDGTQYF. CDR3 DNA sequence: TGCAGTGCTAGGTCCGGGACCGATGGCACCCAGTACTTC. This chain joins TRBV20-1 and TRBJ2-5; D tentatively reads TRBD1 or TRBD2 (5 bases each). The germline V gene has CDR1 DFQATT and CDR2 SNEGSKA (reference sequence). Deletions cut 3 bases from V and 8 bases from J, with 16 bases between. CDR3 size: 13 residues.

The chain is built from TRBV5-1 and TRBJ2-1, with D perhaps assigned TRBD1 or TRBD2 (5 bases each). The germline V and J ends were trimmed by 7 bases and 0 bases, with 14 bases remaining between them. Germline values: CDR1 SGHRS, CDR2 YFSETQ. The length of the CDR3 is 15 residues. CDR3 residues: CASRDGASSYNEQFF. The DNA of the CDR3 is TGCGCCAGCCGCGACGGGGCCAGCTCCTACAATGAGCAGTTCTTC.

The chain has TRBV6-6 and TRBJ2-5; D perhaps matches TRBD2 (6 bases). The J call is doubtful: the DNA matches TRBJ2-1 better. This CDR3 spans 15 amino acids. CDR1 is MNHNY, CDR2 SVGAGI, per germline (reference sequence). CDR3 sequence: CASSLRTKVGDEQFF. The CDR3, as DNA: TGTGCCAGCAGTTTAAGGACTAAAGTGGGAGATGAGCAGTTCTTC.

This clonotype occurred a few times. The gene calls are TRBV10-3 and TRBJ2-7; D is perhaps TRBD2 (5 bases). V lost 0 bases to trimming and J lost 5 bases, with 11 bases between them. The V gene's germline CDR1 is ENHRY and CDR2 SYGVKD. There are 14 residues in the CDR3. CDR3 protein: CAISESPGGHEQYF. CDR3 DNA sequence: TGTGCCATCAGTGAGTCCCCCGGCGGGCACGAGCAGTACTTC.

The chain joins TRBV9 to TRBJ2-1; D might be TRBD2 (6 bases). This CDR3 has 15 amino acids. Germline V gene sequence: CDR1 SGDLS, CDR2 YYNGEE. The ends were cut back, 6 bases at V and 5 bases at J, with 18 bases in the middle. The CDR3 nucleotides are TGTGCCAGCACTCAGTTTGGAGGGTTAAACAATGAGCAGTTCTTC. Amino acids: CASTQFGGLNNEQFF. Based on the CDR3 plus reference TRBV9 and TRBJ2-1, the full variable domain is DSGVTQTPKHLITATGQRVTLRCSPRSGDLSVYWYQQSLDQGLQFLIQYYNGEERAKGNILERFSAQQFPDLHSELNLSSLELGDSALYFCASTQFGGLNNEQFFGPGTRLTVL.

The J gene is TRBJ2-5, the V gene TRBV5-5; 8 bases are shared with TRBD2. CDR3 length: 17 residues. In germline, CDR1 is SGHKS, CDR2 YYEKEE (reference sequence). V gave up 3 bases and J gave up 0 bases; unmatched junction bases: 10. The CDR3, as DNA: TGTGCCAGCAGCTCCGGATTCAGCGGGAGCCACCAAGAGACCCAGTACTTC. It is translated as CASSSGFSGSHQETQYF.

The chain uses TRBV3-1 and TRBJ1-1; D perhaps matches TRBD1 (6 bases). Germline CDR1 is LGHDT and CDR2 is YNNKEL (reference sequence). The length of the CDR3 is 14 residues. V lost 2 bases and J lost 3, with 10 bases in between. The CDR3 reads CASSQTSGDTEAFF. The DNA for the CDR3 is TGTGCCAGCAGCCAAACATCAGGGGACACTGAAGCTTTCTTT.

This chain connects TRBV12-3 or TRBV12-4 to TRBJ1-2; 10 bases are a match to TRBD1. V gave up 3 bases and J gave up 8 bases; unmatched junction bases: 6. The CDR3 runs to 14 residues. Here the CDR3 reads CASSLRQGANGYTF. CDR3 bases: TGTGCCAGCAGTTTGAGACAGGGGGCTAACGGCTACACCTTC.

This clonotype occurred a few times. The chain combines TRBV7-9 with TRBJ2-5, with D tentatively TRBD2 (6 bases). This CDR3 spans 15 amino acids. Germline values: CDR1 SEHNR, CDR2 FQNEAQ (reference sequence). V gave up 5 bases and J gave up 3 bases, with 16 bases separating them. CDR3 loop: CASSPKTRVEETQYF. The CDR3, as DNA: TGTGCCAGCAGCCCAAAGACTAGAGTTGAAGAGACCCAGTACTTC.

The chain has TRBV10-3 and TRBJ1-4, with D unclear. From germline, CDR1 is ENHRY and CDR2 SYGVKD. V lost 2 bases to trimming and J lost 8 bases, with 9 bases between them. CDR3 length: 13 amino acids. Here the CDR3 reads CAISENPGEKLFF. The CDR3 DNA is TGTGCCATCAGTGAGAACCCCGGAGAAAAACTGTTTTTT.

In its sample, this clonotype was seen a few times. The chain carries TRBV3-1 and TRBJ2-7; a weak D match, TRBD1 (5 bases). Trimming shortened V by 0 bases and J by 3 bases, and 15 bases separated the two germline ends. From germline, CDR1 is LGHDT and CDR2 YNNKEL (reference sequence). The CDR3 has 16 residues. The CDR3 nucleotides read TGTGCCAGCAGCCAAGAACGACAGCCGCATCTCTACGAGCAGTACTTC. Its translation: CASSQERQPHLYEQYF.